Following are 7 T cell receptor beta chains from one sample sequenced in a study of blood T cell repertoires in COVID-19. The data were produced by immunoSEQ multiplex PCR, yet TCRdb's version contains in-frame clones alone and is incomplete. This sample has 86,000 or so clones; about 95% occur once, and the top ten carry around 4.7%. The sequencing sample was made of peripheral blood. The receptor source for this set is a human donor with active COVID-19. The donor label of this sample is uncertain.

Only one count was recorded for this clone. The V and J genes are TRBV21-1 and TRBJ1-5. TRBV21-1 has pseudogene status. The CDR3 is 17 amino acids. CDR3 DNA: TGTGCCAGCAGCAAAGGGGAGGGGACCAGAAGCAATCAGCCCCAGCATTTT. Its translation: CASSKGEGTRSNQPQHF.

CDR3 protein: CASSQIGQLEKLFF. The CDR3 DNA is TGTGCCAGCAGCCAGATCGGACAGCTTGAAAAACTGTTTTTT. The chain carries TRBV6-2 or TRBV6-3 and TRBJ1-4, with TRBD1 as a possible D gene (6 bases). The CDR3 totals 14 residues. Deletions cut 6 bases from V and 7 bases from J, with 15 bases between. The V gene's germline CDR1 is MNHEY and CDR2 SVGEGT.

The chain joins TRBV19 to TRBJ2-3; 11 nucleotides agree with TRBD2. The CDR3 has 16 amino acids. J lost 4 bases, V lost 5 bases, and 8 bases had no gene match. Germline assignment: CDR1 LNHDA and CDR2 SQIVND (reference sequence). As DNA, the CDR3 is TGTGCCAGTAGTCCCATAGCGGGGGGGCAATCAGATACGCAGTATTTT. Protein sequence: CASSPIAGGQSDTQYF.

The rearrangement uses TRBV7-6 and TRBJ1-4; 11 bases map to TRBD1. The CDR3 contains 14 residues. V shed 5 bases, J shed 8 bases, and the junction held 4 bases outside the gene matches. Germline CDR1 and CDR2: SGHVS and FNYEAQ. The CDR3 loop reads CASSQGQGGEKLFF. The CDR3 DNA reads TGTGCCAGCAGCCAGGGACAGGGGGGGGAAAAACTGTTTTTT.

The V gene is TRBV4-1, the J gene TRBJ2-2; weak D call: TRBD2 (5 bases). Germline V gene lookup returns CDR1 MGHRA and CDR2 YSYEKL. This CDR3 region has 17 residues. Trimming removed 1 base from V and 1 base from J, with 13 bases in between. The CDR3 DNA sequence: TGCGCCAGCAGCCAAGGCCCCCCGGGATTGAACACCGGGGAGCTGTTTTTT. It specifies CASSQGPPGLNTGELFF.

The rearrangement links TRBV7-2 to TRBJ2-4; the match to TRBD1 covers 7 bases. CDR3 length: 13 residues. The J segment lost 9 bases and the V segment lost 5 bases, leaving 7 bases of the junction unmatched. Germline V gene lookup returns CDR1 SGHTA and CDR2 FQGNSA. The CDR3 coding sequence is TGTGCCAGCAGCCAAGACAGGGATGGCATTCAGTACTTC. Its protein is CASSQDRDGIQYF.

The chain joins TRBV5-1 to TRBJ2-5, with D unclear. The CDR3 is 15 residues long. Germline CDR1 reads SGHRS; CDR2 reads YFSETQ. Trimming took 1 base from V and 0 from J, leaving 10 bases between them. Here the CDR3 DNA reads TGCGCCAGCAGCTTGAACACGCCTTACCAAGAGACCCAGTACTTC. Protein product: CASSLNTPYQETQYF. Filled out from reference TRBV5-1 and TRBJ2-5, the complete variable domain reads KAGVTQTPRYLIKTRGQQVTLSCSPISGHRSVSWYQQTPGQGLQFLFEYFSETQRNKGNFPGRFSGRQFSNSRSEMNVSTLELGDSALYLCASSLNTPYQETQYFGPGTRLLVL.